This paragraph reports one T cell receptor beta chain. The sample comes from a study of technical replicates of blood from a handful of donors. Some clones are missing from TCRdb's copy, which holds only in-frame ones; the method was immunoSEQ multiplex PCR. The repertoire holds nearly 95,000 clones, with almost 97% as singletons. Germline V lookup: CDR1 SQVTM, CDR2 ANQGSEA. This CDR3 has 14 residues. Trimming took 0 bases from V and 3 from J, leaving 11 bases between them. This chain uses TRBV29-1 with TRBJ2-5; TRBD2 might be the D (6 bases). The sequenced sample consisted of T cells isolated from PBMCs. The receptor was isolated from a human donor in good health. This chain's CDR3 is CSVEDGWGEETQYF. The CDR3 bases are TGCAGCGTTGAAGATGGTTGGGGGGAAGAGACCCAGTACTTC.